Here is one T cell receptor beta chain with its context. The clone's antigen remains unknown. Per-nucleotide qualities are absent, and no much larger clonotype sits a single base away. This specimen comes from a study of blood T cell repertoires in COVID-19 (dated by TCRdb to the early 2020s). Context from the whole study: Collaborator samples came from the United States, Italy and Spain and covered acute and convalescent phases of COVID-19. The material from the prospective study consisted of cDNA or gDNA derived from T cells, B-cell-depleted T cells, or PBMCs. The dataset comprised deeply sampled blood TCRbeta repertoires from subjects exposed to, actively infected with, or recovered from COVID-19. The repertoires were made available in a free public database intended to serve as a resource for research on the immune response to SARS-CoV-2. The samples were drawn from two sources: the first 160 participants of the ongoing ImmuneRACE study, and 950 to 1,500 subjects contributed by 6 global collaborators. A de-identified subject ID, COVID-19 status, age in years and sex were almost always included in the sample metadata. Where available, HLA class I and class II types were taken from metadata supplied by the sample provider and were not determined by assay-based typing.

TCRbeta CDR3 regions were amplified from genomic DNA by means of the immunoSEQ Assay, a bias-controlled multiplex PCR. The authors' analysis ran thus. Within the assay, amplification of reference gene primers was used to estimate how many nucleated cells each sample contained. To quantify the absolute abundance of each unique TCRbeta CDR3 rearrangement, sequence reads were collapsed and filtered. For each sample, productive Simpson clonality was calculated as the square root of Simpson's diversity index across productive rearrangements. The source is immuneACCESS, and TCRdb retained only in-frame sequences with V and J called. Part of the clones is not carried over; for the studies checked, unresolved V genes explain less than half of this, and the remainder is unexplained. The V and J calls and clone size are taken from that table; D and trimming were inferred from the DNA. Here the sample has roughly 300,000 clones; 81% occur a single time. 2.5% to 3.5% of the sample lies in the top ten.

The study at large found these results: Clinical and demographic metadata were provided uncurated, with the amount varying by source and participant.

The CDR3, cysteine through phenylalanine, is 20 amino acids long. Of all the DNA, just the CDR3 is kept, 60 bases in frame from base 1. Taken from the germline V gene (reference sequence), the CDR1 and CDR2 loops are LNHDA and SQIVND. The V end gives up 6 bases and the J end 2 bases, leaving 18 bases in the junction not matched to a gene. Each collaborating institution followed its own protocols to collect whole blood in K2EDTA tubes. For TCRbeta analysis, collaborators shipped samples as frozen whole blood, isolated PBMCs, or DNA extracted from either of those sample types. The sequence is built from TRBV19 and TRBJ1-3, and TRBD1 aligns with 11 junction nucleotides. This clonotype originated in a woman aged 55-70 years with active or convalescent COVID-19. The source material was peripheral blood. CDR3 region: CASRKCPGQGEVRPGNTIYF. The sequenced DNA is TGTGCCAGTAGAAAATGCCCGGGACAGGGGGAGGTTAGGCCTGGAAACACCATATATTTT.